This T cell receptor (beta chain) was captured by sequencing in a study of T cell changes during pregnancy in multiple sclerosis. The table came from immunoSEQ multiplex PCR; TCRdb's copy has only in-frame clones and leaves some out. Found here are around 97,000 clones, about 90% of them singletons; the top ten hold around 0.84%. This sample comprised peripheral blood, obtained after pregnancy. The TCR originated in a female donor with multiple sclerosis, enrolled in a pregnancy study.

The CDR3 region has the DNA TGTGCCAGCAGCTTGGCCGCTGGGGGACAGGCAGGCGAGCAGTACTTC. This translates into CASSLAAGGQAGEQYF. The chain is built from TRBV5-5 and TRBJ2-7; 8 bases match TRBD1. V trimming: 0 bases; J trimming: 6 bases; junction bases outside the gene matches: 11. The CDR3 has 16 residues. Germline V CDR1 and CDR2: SGHKS, YYEKEE (reference sequence).